A single sample gave rise to the 25 T cell receptor beta chains below, sequenced in a study of Tregs in tolerant kidney transplant recipients. Recipients received nonmyeloablative bone marrow transplants from related graft donors, with transient mixed chimerism. The table came from immunoSEQ multiplex PCR; TCRdb's copy has only in-frame clones and leaves some out. The sample totals some 30,000 clones. The sample consisted of CD4+ T cells from blood (PBMCs), taken 24 months after the transplant. The receptors derive from a human patient who received a combined kidney and bone marrow transplant. Some T cells could come from the graft donor.

As to this clone: The read terminates 3 residues ahead of where the CDR3 ends, so the germline J gene completes it. The rearrangement uses TRBV6-2 or TRBV6-3 and TRBJ2-7; 11 positions match TRBD1. After removal of 6 bases from V and 4 bases from J, the junction contained 5 bases not matched to a gene. Germline V lookup: CDR1 MNHEY, CDR2 SVGEGT. The CDR3 totals 14 residues. The covered CDR3 bases are TGTGCCAGCAGCAGGACAGGGGGCATGTACGAG. This gives the protein CASSRTGGMYE. The entire CDR3 protein is CASSRTGGMYEQYF.

Concerning this clone itself: The read ends 3 residues before the CDR3 terminus; that terminus is restored from the germline J gene. V usage is TRBV19 and J usage is TRBJ1-4, with D uncertain. The CDR3 loop spans 14 amino acids. Trimming removed 8 bases at V and 0 bases at J, with 10 bases between. Germline CDR1 reads LNHDA; CDR2 reads SQIVND (reference sequence). The sequenced part of the CDR3 DNA is TGTGCCAGTGGGCAGGCAACAACTAATGAAAAA. The encoded protein is CASGQATTNEK. The whole CDR3 reads CASGQATTNEKLFF.

About this clone itself: The read falls 3 residues short of the CDR3 end, and the missing part is taken from the germline J gene. The chain employs TRBV5-1 and TRBJ2-5; 9 nucleotides agree with TRBD1. This CDR3 comprises 14 residues. CDR1 is SGHRS and CDR2 is YFSETQ in the germline V gene. The trim removed 6 bases at V and 4 bases at J, leaving 7 bases unmatched. CDR3 bases read: TGCGCCAGCACGCTGGACAGGGGCGGAGAGACC. Protein product: CASTLDRGGET. The entire CDR3 protein is CASTLDRGGETQYF.

As to this clone: Read data end 3 residues before the CDR3 end; the end is taken from the germline J gene. V usage is TRBV19 and J usage is TRBJ2-3; a weak D match, TRBD2 (5 bases). Germline V gene sequence: CDR1 LNHDA, CDR2 SQIVND (reference sequence). V shed 5 bases and J shed 0 bases, with 15 bases lying between them. The CDR3 sequence is 16 residues long. The CDR3 is CASSADRGASTDTQYF. The CDR3 bases that were read are TGTGCCAGTAGTGCCGACCGGGGTGCTAGCACAGATACG.

Comment on this clone: The CDR3 is cut off 3 residues early in the read; its end comes from the germline J gene. This chain connects TRBV6-2 or TRBV6-3 to TRBJ1-1; a possible D gene is TRBD1 (6 bases). Per the germline V gene, CDR1 is MNHEY and CDR2 is SVGEGT. The CDR3 runs to 15 residues. V was pared by 2 bases and J by 0 bases, with 10 bases between. The part of the CDR3 DNA that was read is TGTGCCAGCAGTTACCCGGGACAAATGAACACTGAA. Amino acids: CASSYPGQMNTE. The whole CDR3 sequence is CASSYPGQMNTEAFF.

Notes on this clone: The sequenced fragment ends 3 residues before the CDR3 boundary, so the rest is inferred from the germline J gene. The rearrangement links TRBV5-1 to TRBJ2-2; 11 bases agree with TRBD1. V lost 4 bases, J lost 6 bases, and 2 bases stayed unmatched. The CDR3 covers 14 residues. Germline CDR1 SGHRS, CDR2 YFSETQ. Incomplete CDR3 DNA: TGCGCCAGCAGCCAGGGACAGGGGGCCGGGGAG. Translated: CASSQGQGAGE. The full CDR3 sequence reads CASSQGQGAGELFF.

Worth noting for this clone: The CDR3 end is not reached by the read, which stops 3 residues before it; the germline J gene fills it in. V is TRBV5-1 and J is TRBJ2-2; 8 bases match TRBD1. Trimming cost V 4 bases and J 8 bases; bases outside gene matches: 7. Looked up from germline, CDR1 is SGHRS and CDR2 is YFSETQ. The CDR3 spans 14 residues. CDR3 in amino acids: CASSARGQTGELFF. The CDR3 bases that were read are TGCGCCAGCAGCGCCAGGGGGCAGACGGGGGAG.

CDR3 bases read: TGCAGTGCTCCGGACAGACTGATGAACACTGAA. This encodes CSAPDRLMNTE. The whole CDR3 region reads CSAPDRLMNTEAFF. The gene calls are TRBV20-1 and TRBJ1-1; D is perhaps TRBD1 (6 bases). The read is 3 residues too short to cover the CDR3 end, so that end is filled in from the germline J gene. Germline-derived CDR1 and CDR2 are DFQATT and SNEGSKA (reference sequence). This CDR3 spans 14 amino acids. Trimming stripped 5 bases from V and 0 bases from J, with 13 bases between.

To note about this clone: From the germline J gene comes the end of the CDR3, since the read stops 3 residues before it. The rearrangement uses TRBV6-1 and TRBJ1-1; 7 positions match TRBD1. Germline V gene lookup returns CDR1 MNHNS and CDR2 SASEGT. Trimming took 1 base from V and 5 from J; bases not matched to a gene: 16. The CDR3 contains 18 residues. The DNA read from the CDR3 is TGTGCCAGCAGTGAAGTTTTAGGGACAGATACTCCGATGACTGAA. This translates into CASSEVLGTDTPMTE. The CDR3, in full, reads CASSEVLGTDTPMTEAFF.

To note about this clone: Sequencing ends 3 residues short of the CDR3 end; the germline J gene provides the rest. The chain has TRBV20-1 and TRBJ2-1; a weak D match, TRBD1 (6 bases). The V gene lost 3 bases and the J gene lost 9 bases, with 15 bases spanning the gap. This CDR3 spans 13 amino acids. The germline V gene has CDR1 DFQATT and CDR2 SNEGSKA (reference sequence). The CDR3 here is CSASRGTTREQFF. Partial CDR3 DNA: TGCAGTGCTAGTAGGGGGACCACGCGTGAG.

Remarks on this clone: The read gets to within 3 residues of the CDR3 end, and the germline J gene fills in the rest. This sequence joins TRBV7-3 and TRBJ2-2, with TRBD1 matching 9 bases. The CDR3 is made up of 16 amino acids. The V gene's germline CDR1 is SGHTA and CDR2 FQGTGA. Trimming removed 3 bases from V and 3 bases from J; junction bases left unmatched: 5. The CDR3 loop is CASSLDRGMYTGELFF. The sequenced part of the CDR3 DNA is TGTGCCAGCAGCTTGGACAGGGGAATGTACACCGGGGAG.

As for this clone: The observed sequence ends 3 residues before the CDR3 terminus, with the missing tail filled in from the germline J gene. The rearrangement links TRBV19 to TRBJ1-2; TRBD1 is a possible D gene (5 bases). The germline CDR1 and CDR2 sequences are LNHDA and SQIVND (reference sequence). This CDR3 contains 14 residues. Trimming took off 3 bases at V and 2 bases at J, with 10 bases between the two ends. CDR3 amino acids: CASSMGRKNYGYTF. Partial CDR3 DNA: TGTGCCAGTAGTATGGGGCGGAAGAACTATGGC. The full variable domain, completed using reference TRBV19 and TRBJ1-2, is DGGITQSPKYLFRKEGQNVTLSCEQNLNHDAMYWYRQDPGQGLRLIYYSQIVNDFQKGDIAEGYSVSREKKESFPLTVTSAQKNPTAFYLCASSMGRKNYGYTFGSGTRLTVV.

Concerning this clone itself: The read falls 3 residues short of the CDR3 end, and the missing part is taken from the germline J gene. The rearrangement links TRBV29-1 to TRBJ2-3, with D possibly matching TRBD2 (7 bases). This CDR3 has 15 amino acids. V lost 6 bases and J lost 0, with 16 bases in between. Germline V CDR1 and CDR2: SQVTM, ANQGSEA. CDR3 DNA (partial): TGCAGCGTGTGGGGGGGCCGCCTTAGCACAGATACG. As protein: CSVWGGRLSTDT. The full CDR3 is CSVWGGRLSTDTQYF.

As regards this clone: Coverage ceases 3 residues before the CDR3 finishes, and the germline J gene fills in the end. This rearrangement joins TRBV30 to TRBJ2-1; D is possibly TRBD1 (5 bases). The CDR3 is 15 amino acids. Deletions cut 0 bases from V and 7 bases from J, with 16 bases between. Germline V gene lookup returns CDR1 GTSNPN and CDR2 SVGIG (reference sequence). The CDR3 protein is CAWSVQAWRENEQFF. CDR3 bases read: TGTGCCTGGAGTGTACAGGCTTGGCGTGAGAATGAG.

About this clone: The missing CDR3 end, 3 residues past where the read stops, is filled in from the germline J gene. The chain is built from TRBV7-2 and TRBJ1-2; a possible D gene is TRBD1 (5 bases). Germline lookup yields CDR1 SGHTA and CDR2 FQGNSA. The CDR3 runs 13 residues. Trimming removed 4 bases at V and 7 bases at J, with 13 bases between. The CDR3 bases that were read are TGTGCCAGCAGCTGGGGCGTGGGTCGTGGC. It specifies CASSWGVGRG. The complete CDR3 protein is CASSWGVGRGYTF.

Concerning this clone: The CDR3 extends 3 residues past the end of the read, so its final part is completed from the germline J gene. The V and J genes are TRBV30 and TRBJ1-1; 7 nucleotides line up with TRBD1. The V and J ends lost 4 bases and 0 bases, in that order; junction bases with no gene match: 8. The CDR3 is 15 amino acids. Looked up from germline, CDR1 is GTSNPN and CDR2 is SVGIG (reference sequence). CDR3 DNA (partial): TGTGCCTGGACCCTCTCTGGGACAGTGAACACTGAA. Translated: CAWTLSGTVNTE. The full CDR3 reads CAWTLSGTVNTEAFF.

In regard to this clone: The read ends 3 residues early relative to the CDR3; the germline J gene fills the gap. This chain joins TRBV29-1 and TRBJ2-5; 8 bases agree with TRBD2. V trimming: 8 bases; J trimming: 5 bases; junction bases outside the gene matches: 7. Germline CDR1 SQVTM, CDR2 ANQGSEA. The CDR3 length is 12 residues. The DNA read from the CDR3 is TGCAGCCTCGGGACTAGTGTGGAGACC. It specifies CSLGTSVET. The whole CDR3 protein reads CSLGTSVETQYF.

With regard to this clone: The CDR3 end is not reached by the read, which stops 3 residues before it; the germline J gene fills it in. The chain is built from TRBV19 and TRBJ2-1; 11 bases are shared with TRBD2. The CDR3 covers 18 residues. V shed 0 bases, J shed 7 bases, and the junction held 11 bases outside the gene matches. CDR1 is LNHDA, CDR2 SQIVND, per germline (reference sequence). The CDR3 bases that were read are TGTGCCAGTAGTATAGATTTGGCGACTAGCGGGGATGGGAATGAG. Translation: CASSIDLATSGDGNE. The whole CDR3 sequence is CASSIDLATSGDGNEQFF.

Regarding this clone: The DNA ends 3 residues before the CDR3 does, and the rest of the CDR3 is filled in from the germline J gene. The J gene is TRBJ1-3, the V gene TRBV7-6, with 8 bases that match TRBD1. This CDR3 has 15 amino acids. The V segment lost 5 bases and the J segment 4 bases; nucleotides outside the gene matches: 7. Germline V CDR1 and CDR2: SGHVS, FNYEAQ. The part of the CDR3 DNA that was read is TGTGCCAGCAGCCCCGGACAGGGCCCAGGAAACACC. Its translation is CASSPGQGPGNT. The entire CDR3 protein reads CASSPGQGPGNTIYF.

Concerning this clone: Read data end 3 residues before the CDR3 end; the end is taken from the germline J gene. The chain recombines TRBV11-2 with TRBJ2-7; 11 nucleotides align to TRBD1. The CDR3 runs to 15 residues. V trimming: 7 bases; J trimming: 4 bases; junction bases outside the gene matches: 9. Germline V CDR1 and CDR2: SGHAT, FQNNGV. The part of the CDR3 DNA that was read is TGTGCCAGCACCCTGGGAGGGACAGGGGGTTACGAG. Amino acid sequence: CASTLGGTGGYE. The CDR3, in full, reads CASTLGGTGGYEQYF.

Judged by frequency, this clone is medium-sized. The read ends 3 residues shy of where the CDR3 ends; the end is completed using the germline J gene. The genes are TRBV30 and TRBJ1-2; 9 nucleotides agree with TRBD1. The junction had 13 bases not matched to a gene; V was cut back by 2 bases and J by 6 bases. The CDR3 is made up of 16 amino acids. Germline V CDR1 and CDR2: GTSNPN, SVGIG (reference sequence). CDR3 DNA, as far as it was read: TGTGCCTGGAGTTCACGTCATACAGGGGGCTGGCATGGC. Its protein is CAWSSRHTGGWHG. The whole CDR3 is CAWSSRHTGGWHGYTF. The full variable domain, completed using reference TRBV30 and TRBJ1-2, is SQTIHQWPATLVQPVGSPLSLECTVEGTSNPNLYWYRQAAGRGLQLLFYSVGIGQISSEVPQNLSASRPQDRQFILSSKKLLLSDSGFYLCAWSSRHTGGWHGYTFGSGTRLTVV.

Comments on this clone: The read terminates 3 residues ahead of where the CDR3 ends, so the germline J gene completes it. This chain uses TRBV4-2 with TRBJ2-6, with D maybe TRBD2 (6 bases). This CDR3 has 17 residues. Trimming pared 2 bases from V and 0 bases from J, leaving 11 bases between. Looked up from germline, CDR1 is LGHNA and CDR2 is YNFKEQ. The part of the CDR3 DNA that was read is TGTGCCAGCAGCCAACCTTTCGGGGGCTCTGGGGCCAACGTC. Translating gives CASSQPFGGSGANV. The full CDR3 protein is CASSQPFGGSGANVLTF.

Note on this clone: The sequenced fragment ends 3 residues before the CDR3 boundary, so the rest is inferred from the germline J gene. This sequence joins TRBV19 and TRBJ2-5; 8 nucleotides agree with TRBD1. The J segment lost 3 bases and the V segment lost 5 bases, leaving 2 bases of the junction unmatched. Looked up from germline, CDR1 is LNHDA and CDR2 is SQIVND (reference sequence). This CDR3 has 13 residues. The CDR3 loop is CASSLTGEETQYF. CDR3 bases read: TGTGCCAGTAGTCTGACAGGGGAAGAGACC.

This clone is classed as medium-sized by frequency. The read terminates 3 residues before the CDR3 end, so the remaining end is supplied by the germline J gene. The chain couples TRBV6-2 or TRBV6-3 to TRBJ2-7, with D perhaps TRBD2 (5 bases). The germline V and J ends were trimmed by 6 bases and 1 base, with 7 bases remaining between them. The CDR3 is made up of 12 amino acids. Germline CDR1 is MNHEY and CDR2 is SVGEGT. The CDR3 bases that were read are TGTGCCAGCAGGGACTTGTCCTACGAG. Its protein product is CASRDLSYE. The full-length CDR3 reads as CASRDLSYEQYF.

As for this clone: Sequencing ends 3 residues short of the CDR3 end; the germline J gene provides the rest. The V and J genes are TRBV10-3 and TRBJ2-7; the match to TRBD2 covers 9 bases. This CDR3 has 14 residues. The germline V gene encodes CDR1 ENHRY and CDR2 SYGVKD. With V trimmed by 6 bases and J by 4 bases, 7 bases remained unmatched. Partial CDR3 DNA: TGTGCCATCAGACCCGGGACTAGCTATTACGAG. Protein product: CAIRPGTSYYE. From start to end, the CDR3 is CAIRPGTSYYEQYF.